This entry features one TCR beta chain sequence. The antigen is undetermined. The sample belongs to a study of T cell responses to AZD1222 COVID-19 vaccine. Study at large: Pooled in the analysis were second doses at about 4 or about 12 weeks.

Losses at the gene ends were 3 bases for V and 1 base for J; bases not matched to a gene: 5. Germline V CDR1 and CDR2: MDHEN, SYDVKM. The CDR3 is 15 amino acids. Study-wide findings and caveats: Clonal diversity may have been underestimated in mostly white British donors. Two AZD1222 administrations were followed by greater Spike-specific TCR breadth and depth. Repertoire collection took place solely once the T cell response had peaked.

The method was immunoSEQ multiplex PCR; TCRdb's version includes in-frame clones alone and lacks a portion of them. Found here are around 100,000 clones, roughly 80% of them singletons; the top ten hold roughly 10%. Source: peripheral blood, taken on day 0 of AZD1222 vaccination. This receptor was obtained from an adult in good health. The chain uses TRBV28 and TRBJ1-1; 7 nucleotides line up with TRBD1. CDR3 nucleotides: TGTGCCAGCAGTTTCTCGGGACAGCCGAACACTGAAGCTTTCTTT. This translates into CASSFSGQPNTEAFF.